Listed here are 31 T cell receptor beta chains from one sample, sequenced in a study of shared clonotypes between healthy human individuals. Data came from immunoSEQ multiplex PCR; TCRdb stores just in-frame clones and leaves some out. In the table there are 2 million to 3 million clones, 90% to 95% of which are singletons. The sample was naive CD4+ T cells from PBMCs. Subset here: CD45RA+ positively selected. These receptors were collected from a man between 18 and 35 years old in good health. Some clones in this sample may be carry-over from other donors' samples.

The chain employs TRBV28 and TRBJ2-2; maybe TRBD2 (6 bases). The V and J ends lost 4 bases and 7 bases respectively, with 19 bases between them. The CDR3 covers 16 residues. Germline CDR1 reads MDHEN; CDR2 reads SYDVKM. The CDR3 loop is CASSSRTGGNVGELFF. The CDR3, as DNA: TGTGCCAGCAGTTCCAGGACTGGCGGGAATGTCGGGGAGCTGTTTTTT.

The chain has TRBV2 and TRBJ2-7; D is undetermined. The CDR3 spans 13 residues. Trimming shortened V by 6 bases and J by 5 bases, and 14 bases separated the two germline ends. From germline, CDR1 is SNHLY and CDR2 FYNNEI. CDR3 in DNA: TGTGCCAGCAGGTCGCCCTGGGTTAACGAGCAGTACTTC. It encodes CASRSPWVNEQYF.

The count of this clone is one. The rearrangement links TRBV11-3 to TRBJ1-1; perhaps TRBD1 as D (6 bases). The CDR3 consists of 13 residues. Looked up from germline, CDR1 is SGHNT and CDR2 is YENEEA. Trimming removed 5 bases from V and 3 bases from J, with 10 bases in between. CDR3 in DNA: TGTGCCAGCAGCGGCGGACAGTACACTGAAGCTTTCTTT. It specifies CASSGGQYTEAFF. The variable domain in full, with the rest retrieved from reference TRBV11-3 and TRBJ1-1, is EAGVVQSPRYKIIEKKQPVAFWCNPISGHNTLYWYLQNLGQGPELLIRYENEEAVDDSQLPKDRFSAERLKGVDSTLKIQPAELGDSAVYLCASSGGQYTEAFFGQGTRLTVV.

This sequence joins TRBV30 and TRBJ2-6; D unresolved. The germline CDR1 and CDR2 sequences are GTSNPN and SVGIG (reference sequence). V shed 1 base and J shed 1 base, with 8 bases lying between them. The CDR3 runs 15 residues. CDR3 sequence (DNA): TGTGCCTGGAGTGACCTTGGGTCTGGGGCCAACGTCCTGACTTTC. Its translation is CAWSDLGSGANVLTF.

The V gene is TRBV4-1, the J gene TRBJ2-3; D gene ambiguous. The V gene's germline CDR1 is MGHRA and CDR2 YSYEKL. The CDR3 is 16 residues long. V lost 1 base and J lost 2, with 13 bases in between. The CDR3 here is CASSQVGPHITDTQYF. For the CDR3, the DNA is TGCGCCAGCAGCCAAGTCGGACCCCACATCACAGATACGCAGTATTTT.

The rearrangement uses TRBV6-1 and TRBJ2-1, with D hard to call. CDR1 MNHNS and CDR2 SASEGT come from the germline V gene. CDR3 length: 14 amino acids. V dropped 5 bases and J dropped 0 bases, with 8 bases sitting between them. CDR3 residues: CASSKYSSYNEQFF. CDR3 nucleotide sequence: TGTGCCAGCAGTAAGTATAGCTCCTACAATGAGCAGTTCTTC.

The chain recombines TRBV7-2 with TRBJ1-2, with 8 bases fitting TRBD1. The CDR3 covers 15 residues. Germline V gene sequence: CDR1 SGHTA, CDR2 FQGNSA. J lost 4 bases, V lost 5 bases, and 9 bases had no gene match. This chain's CDR3 is CASSLRQGLSYGYTF. DNA of the CDR3: TGTGCCAGCAGCCTCAGACAGGGGCTAAGCTATGGCTACACCTTC. The full variable domain, with the rest looked up from reference TRBV7-2 and TRBJ1-2, is GAGVSQSPSNKVTEKGKDVELRCDPISGHTALYWYRQSLGQGLEFLIYFQGNSAPDKSGLPSDRFSAERTGGSVSTLTIQRTQQEDSAVYLCASSLRQGLSYGYTFGSGTRLTVV.

This clone has a single count. This chain connects TRBV4-1 to TRBJ1-3; 7 nucleotides align to TRBD1. V lost 1 base to trimming and J lost 4 bases; unmatched junction nucleotides: 10. This CDR3 comprises 17 residues. Germline V gene lookup returns CDR1 MGHRA and CDR2 YSYEKL. CDR3 sequence (DNA): TGCGCCAGCAGCCAAGTGGGCCTACAGGGGAGGGGAAACACCATATATTTT. Translated, it gives CASSQVGLQGRGNTIYF.

The V gene is TRBV6-6, the J gene TRBJ2-7, with TRBD2 identical over 14 bases. V shed 6 bases and J 2 bases; nucleotides not matched to a gene: 6. Germline V gene sequence: CDR1 MNHNY, CDR2 SVGAGI (reference sequence). The CDR3 length is 16 residues. The CDR3 sequence is CASSPPGLAGAYEQYF. The CDR3 DNA reads as TGTGCCAGCAGCCCCCCGGGACTAGCGGGAGCCTACGAGCAGTACTTC.

V usage is TRBV28 and J usage is TRBJ2-1; D gene unclear. Germline V gene lookup returns CDR1 MDHEN and CDR2 SYDVKM. V gave up 5 bases and J gave up 6 bases, with 11 bases separating them. This CDR3 has 13 amino acids. This CDR3 reads CASSGSTLNEQFF. CDR3 nucleotide sequence: TGTGCCAGCAGTGGCAGCACTCTCAATGAGCAGTTCTTC.

V gene TRBV4-2 combines with J gene TRBJ2-5; tentative D call: TRBD2 (6 bases). Trimming removed 4 bases from V and 2 bases from J, with 14 bases in between. This CDR3 contains 15 residues. The V gene's germline CDR1 is LGHNA and CDR2 YNFKEQ. The CDR3 protein is CASSPRLAGQETQYF. The CDR3 nucleotides are TGTGCCAGCAGCCCGAGGTTGGCGGGGCAAGAGACCCAGTACTTC.

In this sample, this clone turned up a few times. The same CDR3 also results from other DNA sequences found in this sample. V usage is TRBV5-6 and J usage is TRBJ2-1; TRBD1 matches 7 bases. CDR1 SGHDT and CDR2 YYEEEE come from the germline V gene. The CDR3 has 15 residues. Trimming at V came to 2 bases and at J to 2 bases, leaving 4 bases not matched to a gene. CDR3 amino acids: CASSFDRVPYNEQFF. DNA for the CDR3: TGTGCCAGCAGCTTCGACAGGGTACCCTACAATGAGCAGTTCTTC.

As to this clone: The sample contains more than one DNA sequence encoding this CDR3. CDR3 sequence (DNA): TGTGCCTGGAGTGTAGGGGGGGATCAGCCCCAGCATTTT. This codes for CAWSVGGDQPQHF. This chain joins TRBV30 and TRBJ1-5; TRBD1 is a possible D gene (6 bases). The CDR3 is made up of 13 amino acids. Germline V lookup: CDR1 GTSNPN, CDR2 SVGIG (reference sequence). Trimming shortened V by 0 bases and J by 5 bases, and 8 bases separated the two germline ends.

This clone has only a few counts. This chain connects TRBV6-1 to TRBJ2-5; D is possibly TRBD2 (6 bases). The CDR3 is made up of 12 amino acids. Germline V CDR1 and CDR2: MNHNS, SASEGT. V dropped 8 bases and J dropped 5 bases, with 12 bases sitting between them. CDR3 amino acids: CASYGGVETQYF. Here the CDR3 DNA reads TGTGCCAGCTATGGAGGGGTGGAGACCCAGTACTTC.

The chain combines TRBV29-1 with TRBJ2-3, with TRBD1 matching 10 bases. The length of the CDR3 is 12 residues. Losses at the gene ends were 8 bases for V and 4 bases for J; bases not matched to a gene: 3. CDR1 SQVTM and CDR2 ANQGSEA come from the germline V gene. The CDR3 loop reads CSFGTGADTQYF. Written as DNA, the CDR3 is TGCAGCTTCGGGACAGGGGCAGATACGCAGTATTTT.

The chain recombines TRBV4-3 with TRBJ1-3; D may be TRBD1 (5 bases). The CDR3 consists of 19 residues. Germline V lookup: CDR1 LGHNA, CDR2 YSLEER. Between the trimmed V and J ends, which lost 0 bases and 0 bases, there was a span of 18 bases. CDR3 DNA sequence: TGCGCCAGCAGCCAAGATCCCGCGGGGACGGTAAGCTCTGGAAACACCATATATTTT. As protein: CASSQDPAGTVSSGNTIYF.

The V gene is TRBV1, the J gene TRBJ2-5; the table's D gene call, TRBD2, was not cross checked with the DNA. TRBV1 is recorded as a pseudogene. The CDR3 covers 15 residues. The CDR3 DNA reads TGCACCAGCAGCCCGGGGACTAGCGATCTAGAGACCCAGTACTTC. Residues: CTSSPGTSDLETQYF.

This chain links TRBV5-6 with TRBJ2-5; TRBD1 agrees at 9 bases. V gave up 4 bases and J gave up 5 bases; unmatched junction bases: 3. The germline V gene encodes CDR1 SGHDT and CDR2 YYEEEE. The CDR3 has 13 residues. Written as DNA, the CDR3 is TGTGCCAGCAGCACTGGACAGGGGGAGACCCAGTACTTC. This sequence encodes CASSTGQGETQYF.

The genes are TRBV4-2 and TRBJ2-6; unclear D gene. Germline V CDR1 and CDR2: LGHNA, YNFKEQ. V dropped 4 bases and J dropped 0 bases, with 7 bases sitting between them. CDR3 length equals 15 residues. The CDR3 DNA sequence: TGTGCCAGCAGCCTAGGAGTCTCTGGGGCCAACGTCCTGACTTTC. This encodes CASSLGVSGANVLTF.

The chain couples TRBV5-1 to TRBJ1-4, with TRBD1 as a possible D gene (5 bases). Trimming shortened V by 0 bases and J by 7 bases, and 7 bases separated the two germline ends. The V gene's germline CDR1 is SGHRS and CDR2 YFSETQ. CDR3 size: 13 residues. The CDR3 DNA is TGCGCCAGCAGCTTGGGACAGCTTGAAAAACTGTTTTTT. It specifies CASSLGQLEKLFF.

This clone appeared once. At the DNA level, this CDR3 is encoded by other sequences in the same sample as well. The chain is built from TRBV9 and TRBJ1-1, with unresolved D. The ends were cut back, 0 bases at V and 1 base at J, with 7 bases in the middle. Germline values: CDR1 SGDLS, CDR2 YYNGEE. CDR3 size: 14 residues. Written as DNA, the CDR3 is TGTGCCAGCAGCGTAGGTACTCAGAACACTGAAGCTTTCTTT. Encoded protein: CASSVGTQNTEAFF.

This sequence joins TRBV29-1 and TRBJ2-3; 8 positions match TRBD2. The CDR3 is made up of 14 amino acids. CDR1 is SQVTM and CDR2 is ANQGSEA in the germline V gene. V gave up 8 bases and J gave up 2 bases; unmatched junction bases: 9. CDR3 DNA sequence: TGCAGCACCAGGGGCGGGAGGACCACAGATACGCAGTATTTT. It codes for CSTRGGRTTDTQYF.

This clone appeared a single time. The CDR3 region has the DNA TGCGCCAGCAGCCCAGGAGGGTTTTATGAGCAGTTCTTC. Protein sequence: CASSPGGFYEQFF. The rearrangement links TRBV5-1 to TRBJ2-1, with D possibly being TRBD2 (6 bases). Germline CDR1 and CDR2: SGHRS and YFSETQ. This CDR3 is 13 amino acids long. V lost 4 bases and J lost 8, with 13 bases in between.

The V and J genes are TRBV6-4 and TRBJ2-5; perhaps TRBD1 as D (6 bases). The CDR3 sequence is 13 residues long. From germline, CDR1 is MRHNA and CDR2 SNTAGT. The V end was cut by 6 bases, the J end by 5 bases, with 13 bases between. DNA for the CDR3: TGTGCCAGCAGCCGAGGGGGTGGGGAGACCCAGTACTTC. Translation gives CASSRGGGETQYF.

V usage is TRBV5-1 and J usage is TRBJ2-2, with D uncertain. Deletions cut 2 bases from V and 0 bases from J, with 8 bases between. The CDR3 consists of 15 residues. Germline-derived CDR1 and CDR2 are SGHRS and YFSETQ. CDR3 in amino acids: CASSLQLANTGELFF. The CDR3 DNA reads TGCGCCAGCAGCTTACAGCTCGCGAACACCGGGGAGCTGTTTTTT. Full variable domain (outside the CDR3, taken from reference TRBV5-1 and TRBJ2-2): KAGVTQTPRYLIKTRGQQVTLSCSPISGHRSVSWYQQTPGQGLQFLFEYFSETQRNKGNFPGRFSGRQFSNSRSEMNVSTLELGDSALYLCASSLQLANTGELFFGEGSRLTVL.

The rearrangement joins TRBV2 to TRBJ2-5, with D perhaps TRBD1 or TRBD2 (5 bases each). The length of the CDR3 is 12 residues. CDR1 SNHLY and CDR2 FYNNEI come from the germline V gene. Trimming shortened V by 5 bases and J by 5 bases, and 9 bases separated the two germline ends. CDR3 residues: CASSWDGETQYF. The CDR3 DNA sequence: TGTGCCAGCAGTTGGGACGGGGAGACCCAGTACTTC. The entire variable domain, with the rest obtained from reference TRBV2 and TRBJ2-5, is as follows: EPEVTQTPSHQVTQMGQEVILRCVPISNHLYFYWYRQILGQKVEFLVSFYNNEISEKSEIFDDQFSVERPDGSNFTLKIRSTKLEDSAMYFCASSWDGETQYFGPGTRLLVL.

The V call is TRBV9, the J call TRBJ1-1; unclear D gene. Germline CDR1 and CDR2: SGDLS and YYNGEE. V lost 3 bases and J 5 bases, leaving 11 bases between the germline ends. CDR3 length equals 13 residues. Here the CDR3 reads CASSEGPGTEAFF. The CDR3 DNA reads as TGTGCCAGCAGCGAGGGTCCGGGTACTGAAGCTTTCTTT. The complete variable domain, with remaining parts taken from reference TRBV9 and TRBJ1-1, reads DSGVTQTPKHLITATGQRVTLRCSPRSGDLSVYWYQQSLDQGLQFLIQYYNGEERAKGNILERFSAQQFPDLHSELNLSSLELGDSALYFCASSEGPGTEAFFGQGTRLTVV.

The chain recombines TRBV5-4 with TRBJ2-7; a weak D match, TRBD1 (7 bases). With 1 base removed from V and 5 bases from J, the gap between germline ends came to 10 bases. The CDR3 consists of 13 residues. Germline V gene data show CDR1 as SGHNT and CDR2 as YYREEE (reference sequence). CDR3 bases: TGTGCCAGCAGCTTGATCAGGGGGGACGAGCAGTACTTC. It specifies CASSLIRGDEQYF.

The chain recombines TRBV11-1 with TRBJ2-5; D tentatively fits TRBD1 or TRBD2 (6 bases each). Germline-derived CDR1 and CDR2 are SGHAT and FQDESV (reference sequence). V shed 7 bases and J shed 1 base, with 16 bases lying between them. The length of the CDR3 is 15 residues. The chain's CDR3 is CASTLRGRSQETQYF. CDR3 bases: TGTGCCAGCACCCTCCGGGGGCGATCCCAAGAGACCCAGTACTTC.

The chain couples TRBV27 to TRBJ2-3, with a weak D call TRBD2 (6 bases). The V gene's germline CDR1 is MNHEY and CDR2 SMNVEV (reference sequence). V lost 3 bases and J lost 2, with 15 bases in between. The CDR3 runs 16 residues. In nucleotides, the CDR3 is TGTGCCAGCAGTTTCCGGGACTCAGACTCCACAGATACGCAGTATTTT. This encodes CASSFRDSDSTDTQYF.

This rearrangement joins TRBV18 to TRBJ1-1, with 7 nucleotides matching TRBD1. Germline values: CDR1 KGHSH, CDR2 LQKENI. The junction had 10 bases not matched to a gene; V was cut back by 6 bases and J by 3 bases. The CDR3 loop spans 15 amino acids. CDR3 DNA sequence: TGTGCCAGCTCGTCGACAGGGCGACGGGACACTGAAGCTTTCTTT. As protein: CASSSTGRRDTEAFF.